These T cell receptor beta chains were read from a single sample in a study of blood T cells in healthy people across ages. TCRdb independently ran MiXCR on the 5' RACE reads; one entry per CDR3 protein. The profile shows 500,000 to 650,000 distinct CDR3 sequences, about 28% of them singletons. This sample was also put to use in a study of T cells of mothers and their children.

Sequenced material: blood. Receptors originate from a boy aged 2 to 10 in good health. Both conserved end residues are part of each CDR3. Each record gives: V gene, clone size, J gene, CDR3 length, D gene, CDR3 DNA, CDR3 protein. A D gene is named only where the DNA matches it firmly. The size entry is marked missing in some rows and otherwise reads once, few, many or a size class.

V gene: TRBV3-1; clone size: .; J gene: TRBJ2-3; CDR3 length: 15; D gene: .; CDR3 DNA: TGTGCCAGCAGCCAAGATGGTACAGGCACAGATACGCAGTATTTT; CDR3 protein: CASSQDGTGTDTQYF
V gene: TRBV7-2; clone size: .; J gene: TRBJ1-1; CDR3 length: 14; D gene: .; CDR3 DNA: TGTGCCAGCAGCTTGGGAAAGTTGAACACTGAAGCTTTCTTT; CDR3 protein: CASSLGKLNTEAFF
V gene: TRBV19; clone size: .; J gene: TRBJ2-1; CDR3 length: 15; D gene: TRBD2; CDR3 DNA: TGTGCCAGTAGGAGAGGGACTAGCGGGATCGATGAGCAGTTCTTC; CDR3 protein: CASRRGTSGIDEQFF
V gene: TRBV12-5; clone size: .; J gene: TRBJ2-1; CDR3 length: 18; D gene: .; CDR3 DNA: TGTGCTAGTGGTTTGGTAAGGGATCTCCTAGCGCAGAAGGATGAGCAGTTCTTC; CDR3 protein: CASGLVRDLLAQKDEQFF
V gene: TRBV20-1; clone size: .; J gene: TRBJ2-5; CDR3 length: 13; D gene: .; CDR3 DNA: TGCAGTGCTAGTGGGGACTCTCAAGAGACCCAGTACTTC; CDR3 protein: CSASGDSQETQYF
V gene: TRBV10-3; clone size: few; J gene: TRBJ2-3; CDR3 length: 13; D gene: .; CDR3 DNA: TGTGCCGTTGGTCGGGAGAACACAGATACGCAGTATTTT; CDR3 protein: CAVGRENTDTQYF
V gene: TRBV5-1; clone size: .; J gene: TRBJ2-2; CDR3 length: 16; D gene: .; CDR3 DNA: TGCGCCAGCAGTCGACAGGGCGGCGGGGACACCGGGGAGCTGTTTTTT; CDR3 protein: CASSRQGGGDTGELFF
V gene: TRBV20-1; clone size: .; J gene: TRBJ2-5; CDR3 length: 16; D gene: .; CDR3 DNA: TGCAGTGCTAGCGTCGGGGACTCGGGTTTCCAAGAGACCCAGTACTTC; CDR3 protein: CSASVGDSGFQETQYF
V gene: TRBV5-5; clone size: .; J gene: TRBJ2-4; CDR3 length: 14; D gene: .; CDR3 DNA: TGTGCCAGCAGCTTTAGCACGATGGAAAACATTCAGTACTTC; CDR3 protein: CASSFSTMENIQYF
V gene: TRBV2; clone size: few; J gene: TRBJ1-2; CDR3 length: 13; D gene: TRBD1; CDR3 DNA: TGTGCCAGCAGCGGGGACAGGGCCAATGGCTACACCTTC; CDR3 protein: CASSGDRANGYTF
V gene: TRBV9; clone size: few; J gene: TRBJ2-1; CDR3 length: 16; D gene: .; CDR3 DNA: TGTGCCAGCAGCGAGCCCCCCGGTAGACCCTACAATGAGCAGTTCTTC; CDR3 protein: CASSEPPGRPYNEQFF
V gene: TRBV10-2; clone size: few; J gene: TRBJ2-4; CDR3 length: 15; D gene: TRBD1; CDR3 DNA: TGCGCCAGAATCCGGGACAGGGATTGTAAAAACATTCAGTACTTC; CDR3 protein: CARIRDRDCKNIQYF
V gene: TRBV20-1; clone size: few; J gene: TRBJ2-7; CDR3 length: 13; D gene: TRBD2; CDR3 DNA: TGCAGTGCCCTAGCGGGAGGGGGCTACGAGCAGTACTTC; CDR3 protein: CSALAGGGYEQYF
V gene: TRBV5-4; clone size: .; J gene: TRBJ2-5; CDR3 length: 15; D gene: .; CDR3 DNA: TGTGCCAGCAGCTTGCGGGGGACACTTCAAGAGACCCAGTACTTC; CDR3 protein: CASSLRGTLQETQYF
V gene: TRBV6-6; clone size: .; J gene: TRBJ2-6; CDR3 length: 16; D gene: TRBD1; CDR3 DNA: TGTGCCAGCAGCCGATACAGGGGTTCTGGGGCCAACGTCCTGACTTTC; CDR3 protein: CASSRYRGSGANVLTF
V gene: TRBV7-2; clone size: .; J gene: TRBJ2-7; CDR3 length: 14; D gene: .; CDR3 DNA: TGTGCCAGCAGCATCAACAGGGAAGGCTACGAGCAGTACTTC; CDR3 protein: CASSINREGYEQYF
V gene: TRBV4-3; clone size: .; J gene: TRBJ2-1; CDR3 length: 18; D gene: TRBD1; CDR3 DNA: TGCGCCAGCAGCCAAGATTTACCCGGGACAGGGCCTTTCGATGAGCAGTTCTTC; CDR3 protein: CASSQDLPGTGPFDEQFF
V gene: TRBV5-4; clone size: .; J gene: TRBJ2-5; CDR3 length: 13; D gene: .; CDR3 DNA: TGTGCCAGCAGCACCTCACTCCGAGAGACCCAGTACTTC; CDR3 protein: CASSTSLRETQYF
V gene: TRBV7-9; clone size: few; J gene: TRBJ2-5; CDR3 length: 12; D gene: .; CDR3 DNA: TGTGCCAGCAGCTACACGGGAGAGACCCAGTACTTC; CDR3 protein: CASSYTGETQYF
V gene: TRBV13; clone size: .; J gene: TRBJ1-1; CDR3 length: 20; D gene: TRBD1; CDR3 DNA: TGTGCCAGCAGCCAGGGTACGGCACAATTACAGGGGTCGGGGGACACTGAAGCTTTCTTT; CDR3 protein: CASSQGTAQLQGSGDTEAFF
V gene: TRBV18; clone size: few; J gene: TRBJ2-4; CDR3 length: 16; D gene: .; CDR3 DNA: TGTGCCAGCTCAGTAGACAGTGGGACTGCCAAAAACATTCAGTACTTC; CDR3 protein: CASSVDSGTAKNIQYF
V gene: TRBV7-6; clone size: few; J gene: TRBJ2-7; CDR3 length: 14; D gene: TRBD2; CDR3 DNA: TGTGCCAGCAGCTTAGTGATTAGCGGGGACGAGCAGTACTTC; CDR3 protein: CASSLVISGDEQYF
V gene: TRBV9; clone size: .; J gene: TRBJ1-4; CDR3 length: 12; D gene: .; CDR3 DNA: TGTGCCAGCGGGGGGCTCAATGAAAAACTGTTTTTT; CDR3 protein: CASGGLNEKLFF
V gene: TRBV7-9; clone size: few; J gene: TRBJ2-5; CDR3 length: 16; D gene: TRBD1; CDR3 DNA: TGTGCCAGCAGCTCGGGACAGGGGTCGTCCCAAGAGACCCAGTACTTC; CDR3 protein: CASSSGQGSSQETQYF
V gene: TRBV12-3/TRBV12-4; clone size: few; J gene: TRBJ1-3; CDR3 length: 16; D gene: .; CDR3 DNA: TGTGCCAGCAGTTTCGCGACTGGAGGCTCTGGAAACACCATATATTTT; CDR3 protein: CASSFATGGSGNTIYF
V gene: TRBV14; clone size: .; J gene: TRBJ2-1; CDR3 length: 12; D gene: .; CDR3 DNA: TGTGCCAGCAGCCAAGACGCAGGGAGTGGGTTCTTC; CDR3 protein: CASSQDAGSGFF
V gene: TRBV7-9; clone size: few; J gene: TRBJ1-1; CDR3 length: 16; D gene: .; CDR3 DNA: TGTGCCAGCAGCTTAGGTTACTCCATGGGGAACACTGAAGCTTTCTTT; CDR3 protein: CASSLGYSMGNTEAFF
V gene: TRBV12-3/TRBV12-4; clone size: .; J gene: TRBJ2-1; CDR3 length: 14; D gene: .; CDR3 DNA: TGTGCCAGCAGACCAGGACTAACTTACAATGAGCAGTTCTTC; CDR3 protein: CASRPGLTYNEQFF
V gene: TRBV12-3/TRBV12-4; clone size: many; J gene: TRBJ2-3; CDR3 length: 12; D gene: .; CDR3 DNA: TGTGCCAGCAGTCGCGGCAGAGATACGCAGTATTTT; CDR3 protein: CASSRGRDTQYF
V gene: TRBV7-9; clone size: few; J gene: TRBJ1-1; CDR3 length: 14; D gene: TRBD1; CDR3 DNA: TGTGCCAGCAGCCCCAGGACAGGGAAGCGTGAAGCTTTCTTT; CDR3 protein: CASSPRTGKREAFF
V gene: TRBV3-1; clone size: .; J gene: TRBJ2-2; CDR3 length: 19; D gene: .; CDR3 DNA: TGTGCCAGCAGCCAAGATTCCGGGTATAGCCGACGAAACACCGGGGAGCTGTTTTTT; CDR3 protein: CASSQDSGYSRRNTGELFF
V gene: TRBV12-3/TRBV12-4; clone size: .; J gene: TRBJ2-5; CDR3 length: 11; D gene: .; CDR3 DNA: TGTGCCAGCAGTTCAAGTAAGACCCAGTACTTC; CDR3 protein: CASSSSKTQYF
V gene: TRBV4-2; clone size: .; J gene: TRBJ1-2; CDR3 length: 15; D gene: .; CDR3 DNA: TGTGCCAGCAGCCAAGATGGGTACACCAACTATGGCTACACCTTC; CDR3 protein: CASSQDGYTNYGYTF
V gene: TRBV11-2; clone size: .; J gene: TRBJ2-7; CDR3 length: 14; D gene: TRBD1; CDR3 DNA: TGTGCCAGCAGCTCTCCCGGGACAGGCTACGAGCAGTACTTC; CDR3 protein: CASSSPGTGYEQYF
V gene: TRBV12-3/TRBV12-4; clone size: .; J gene: TRBJ2-6; CDR3 length: 13; D gene: .; CDR3 DNA: TGTGCCAGCAGTTTAGTTGGGGCCAACGTCCTGACTTTC; CDR3 protein: CASSLVGANVLTF
V gene: TRBV10-3; clone size: .; J gene: TRBJ1-2; CDR3 length: 17; D gene: TRBD1; CDR3 DNA: TGTGCCATCAGTGGCTGGGACAGACTGATAGCTAACTATGGCTACACCTTC; CDR3 protein: CAISGWDRLIANYGYTF
V gene: TRBV7-9; clone size: .; J gene: TRBJ2-5; CDR3 length: 15; D gene: .; CDR3 DNA: TGTGCCAGCAGCCCATGGACAACCTATCAAGAGACCCAGTACTTC; CDR3 protein: CASSPWTTYQETQYF